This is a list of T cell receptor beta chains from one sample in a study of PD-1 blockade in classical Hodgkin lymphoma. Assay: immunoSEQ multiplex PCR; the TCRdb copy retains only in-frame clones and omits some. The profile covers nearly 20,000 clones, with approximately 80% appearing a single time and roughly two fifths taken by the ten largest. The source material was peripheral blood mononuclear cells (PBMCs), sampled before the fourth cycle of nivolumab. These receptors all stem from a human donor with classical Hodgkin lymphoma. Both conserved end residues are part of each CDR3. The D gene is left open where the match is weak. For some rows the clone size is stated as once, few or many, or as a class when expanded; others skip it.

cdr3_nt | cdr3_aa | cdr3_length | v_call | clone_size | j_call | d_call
TGCGCCAGCAGTGATGGGGGGAACAATCAGCCCCAGCATTTT | CASSDGGNNQPQHF | 14 | TRBV10-1 | few | TRBJ1-5 | .
TGTGCCAGCAGTGTAAACACAGGGGGGGCCAATCAGCCCCAGCATTTT | CASSVNTGGANQPQHF | 16 | TRBV6-1 | . | TRBJ1-5 | TRBD1
TGTGCCAGCCTGCAGGGGAAGCAAGAGACCCAGTACTTC | CASLQGKQETQYF | 13 | TRBV5-6 | . | TRBJ2-5 | .
TGCGCCAGCAGCCAAAGGGTAGGGACAGATACGCAGTATTTT | CASSQRVGTDTQYF | 14 | TRBV4-3 | once | TRBJ2-3 | .
TGCAGCGTTGATCTCGGGATAAAACATGGCTACACCTTC | CSVDLGIKHGYTF | 13 | TRBV29-1 | . | TRBJ1-2 | .
TGTGCCAGCAGTTGGGGGGACAGGGGTGGCGAGCAGTACTTC | CASSWGDRGGEQYF | 14 | TRBV6-5 | . | TRBJ2-7 | TRBD1
TGTGCCAGCAGTGAAGCGCTTTACAGGGCCAACGAGCAGTTCTTC | CASSEALYRANEQFF | 15 | TRBV2 | . | TRBJ2-1 | .
TGTGCCAGCAGCTTAGTGAGCCCCCAGTCAGGGGGAGGTTACGAGCAGTACTTC | CASSLVSPQSGGGYEQYF | 18 | TRBV7-8 | . | TRBJ2-7 | .
TGTGCCAGCAGCAAAGGCGGGATAAAGTACGAGCAGTACTTC | CASSKGGIKYEQYF | 14 | TRBV21-1 | . | TRBJ2-7 | .
TGTGCCTGGAGGTCCGACAGGGAGAGTTCACCCCTCCACTTT | CAWRSDRESSPLHF | 14 | TRBV30 | . | TRBJ1-6 | TRBD1
TGTGCCAGCAGTTACTCGACAGGAGACTCACCCCTCCACTTT | CASSYSTGDSPLHF | 14 | TRBV6-6 | . | TRBJ1-6 | .
TGTGCCAGCGCACGGAGGTCAAGCGGGGGGAGCTCCTACAATGAGCAGTTCTTC | CASARRSSGGSSYNEQFF | 18 | TRBV18 | . | TRBJ2-1 | TRBD2
TGTGCCATCATGCAGGGCTTGGATAATTCACCCCTCCACTTT | CAIMQGLDNSPLHF | 14 | TRBV10-3 | few | TRBJ1-6 | .
TGTGCCAGCAGCTTTTCAGCGGGGAGGGCAGATACGCAGTATTTT | CASSFSAGRADTQYF | 15 | TRBV7-2 | . | TRBJ2-3 | TRBD2
TGCGCCAGCAGCCTAGACCCAGCCTCAGATACGCAGTATTTT | CASSLDPASDTQYF | 14 | TRBV4-1 | . | TRBJ2-3 | .
TGTGCCAGCAGCGTAGCTTGGGACACCGGGGAGCTGTTTTTT | CASSVAWDTGELFF | 14 | TRBV9 | . | TRBJ2-2 | .
TGTGCCAGCAGCTTAGAAACCGGGTCCCGGGGCACTGAAGCTTTCTTT | CASSLETGSRGTEAFF | 16 | TRBV11-3 | . | TRBJ1-1 | .
TGTGCCAGCGGAGGGCTATTTGATAAAGAGACCCAGTACTTC | CASGGLFDKETQYF | 14 | TRBV25-1 | . | TRBJ2-5 | .
TGTGCCAGCAGCGGCGGGAGCAGGAATGAGCAGTTCTTC | CASSGGSRNEQFF | 13 | TRBV7-7 | . | TRBJ2-1 | TRBD2
TGTGCCACCAGCATATACCCCGGGGAGCTGTTTTTT | CATSIYPGELFF | 12 | TRBV15 | . | TRBJ2-2 | .
TGTGCCAGCAGTGAATACAATCAGCCCCAGCATTTT | CASSEYNQPQHF | 12 | TRBV25-1 | . | TRBJ1-5 | .
TGCGCCAGCAGCTTGGAGTTCGGGACTGAAGCTTTCTTT | CASSLEFGTEAFF | 13 | TRBV5-1 | few | TRBJ1-1 | .
TGTGCCAGCTCACCTGGCGTGTTGGATGTCGGCTACACCTTC | CASSPGVLDVGYTF | 14 | TRBV18 | . | TRBJ1-2 | .
TGTGCCAGCTCACGGAGGTCCTCAGATACGCAGTATTTT | CASSRRSSDTQYF | 13 | TRBV18 | . | TRBJ2-3 | .
TGTGCCAGCAGCCAAGATCCAGGGGAACAGGAAAAACTGTTTTTT | CASSQDPGEQEKLFF | 15 | TRBV14 | . | TRBJ1-4 | .
TGTGCCAGCAGCAAAGGAATCCCCCACGAGCAGTACTTC | CASSKGIPHEQYF | 13 | TRBV21-1 | few | TRBJ2-7 | .
TGCAGCGTCCGGGACAGGGGTTCAGGACAGCCCCAGCATTTT | CSVRDRGSGQPQHF | 14 | TRBV29-1 | . | TRBJ1-5 | TRBD1
TGCGCCAGCAGCTTGGAAGCGGGGGTACAGGAAAAACTGTTTTTT | CASSLEAGVQEKLFF | 15 | TRBV5-1 | few | TRBJ1-4 | .
TGCGCCAGCAGCTTGGATGCGGGGGCGGCCAAAAACATTCAGTACTTC | CASSLDAGAAKNIQYF | 16 | TRBV5-1 | . | TRBJ2-4 | .
TGTGCCAGCAGCTTGGGACTGAGTGGGTACGAGCAGTACTTC | CASSLGLSGYEQYF | 14 | TRBV5-5 | . | TRBJ2-7 | .
TGCGCCAGCAGCCAAGGAATGTCACAGGGGCAGATGGCAACTAATGAAAAACTGTTTTTT | CASSQGMSQGQMATNEKLFF | 20 | TRBV4-1 | . | TRBJ1-4 | TRBD1
TGTGCCAGCAGCCGTAGTTTGTTAAACACTGAAGCTTTCTTT | CASSRSLLNTEAFF | 14 | TRBV5-6 | . | TRBJ1-1 | .
TGTGCCTGGAGTCCCACAGGGAACGGCTACACCTTC | CAWSPTGNGYTF | 12 | TRBV30 | . | TRBJ1-2 | .
TGCAGCGTTGGACAGGGGAATGCTGGCTACACCTTC | CSVGQGNAGYTF | 12 | TRBV29-1 | . | TRBJ1-2 | TRBD1
TGCGCCAGCAGCTCCCAGGGACAGACAGCAACTAATGAAAAACTGTTTTTT | CASSSQGQTATNEKLFF | 17 | TRBV5-1 | . | TRBJ1-4 | TRBD1
TGTGCCAGCAGCTTAGCTGGGACTAGCGGCAGACGGCGGAGACGTTTCTACGAGCAGTACTTC | CASSLAGTSGRRRRRFYEQYF | 21 | TRBV7-2 | . | TRBJ2-7 | TRBD2
TGTGCCTCAGGGGACAGGGCCTACTATGGCTACACCTTC | CASGDRAYYGYTF | 13 | TRBV19 | once | TRBJ1-2 | TRBD1
TGTGCCAGCAGCTTAGCGGCCAGCACAGATACGCAGTATTTT | CASSLAASTDTQYF | 14 | TRBV7-9 | few | TRBJ2-3 | .
TGTGCCAGCAGCTTAGTGGCCAGCCAGAACACTGAAGCTTTCTTT | CASSLVASQNTEAFF | 15 | TRBV7-6 | few | TRBJ1-1 | .
TGTGCCTGGAGTGTGTCCCCCGACACTGAAGCTTTCTTT | CAWSVSPDTEAFF | 13 | TRBV30 | . | TRBJ1-1 | .
TGCGCCAGCAGCCAGGGACTAGCGGTTTCAGGCGACAATGAGCAGTTCTTC | CASSQGLAVSGDNEQFF | 17 | TRBV5-1 | few | TRBJ2-1 | TRBD2
TGTGCCAGCAGCTTCCCCCGGGAGACGGGGGAGCAGTACTTC | CASSFPRETGEQYF | 14 | TRBV7-8 | . | TRBJ2-7 | .
TGCGCCAGCAGTCATTATACAGGGGGCCGCTATGGCTACACCTTC | CASSHYTGGRYGYTF | 15 | TRBV23-1 | . | TRBJ1-2 | TRBD1
TGCGCCAGCAGCCAGAGCGGGAGGGGGAACGAGCAGTACTTC | CASSQSGRGNEQYF | 14 | TRBV7-9 | once | TRBJ2-7 | TRBD2
TGTGCCTGGAGTGGAGGGACAGGAGAGTTCGAGCAGTACTTC | CAWSGGTGEFEQYF | 14 | TRBV30 | . | TRBJ2-7 | TRBD1
TGTGCCAGCAGCTTAGCGGGGGACTATGGCTACACCTTC | CASSLAGDYGYTF | 13 | TRBV7-6 | few | TRBJ1-2 | .
TGTGCCAGCAGTTTAGGGGCGGTCAGCACAGATACGCAGTATTTT | CASSLGAVSTDTQYF | 15 | TRBV6-5 | . | TRBJ2-3 | .
TGTGCCAGCAGCATCAGGGGGCCGGCCCGGGACAATGAGCAGTTCTTC | CASSIRGPARDNEQFF | 16 | TRBV14 | . | TRBJ2-1 | TRBD1
TGTGCCAGCAGTCACGACGGGAATCAGCCCCAGCATTTT | CASSHDGNQPQHF | 13 | TRBV2 | . | TRBJ1-5 | .
TGTGCCAGCAGCGTAGACCCTGGCTATGGCTACACCTTC | CASSVDPGYGYTF | 13 | TRBV9 | . | TRBJ1-2 | .
TGTGCCAGCAGTTTCTGGACTAGCGGGATCTTAGCAGATACGCAGTATTTT | CASSFWTSGILADTQYF | 17 | TRBV27 | . | TRBJ2-3 | TRBD2